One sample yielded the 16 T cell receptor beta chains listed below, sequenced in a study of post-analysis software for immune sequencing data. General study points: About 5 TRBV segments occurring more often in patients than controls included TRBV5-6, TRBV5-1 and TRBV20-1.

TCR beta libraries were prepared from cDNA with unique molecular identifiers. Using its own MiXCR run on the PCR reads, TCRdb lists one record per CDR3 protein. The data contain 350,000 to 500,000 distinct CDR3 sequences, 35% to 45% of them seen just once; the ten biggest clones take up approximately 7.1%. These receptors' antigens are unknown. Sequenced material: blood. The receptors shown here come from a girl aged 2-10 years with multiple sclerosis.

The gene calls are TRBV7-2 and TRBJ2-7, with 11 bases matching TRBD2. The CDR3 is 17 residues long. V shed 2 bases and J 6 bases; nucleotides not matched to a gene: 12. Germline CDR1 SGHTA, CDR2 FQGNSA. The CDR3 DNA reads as TGTGCCAGCAGCTTATTTGGCCTAGCGGGAGGTCTAGCCGAGCAGTACTTC. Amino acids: CASSLFGLAGGLAEQYF.

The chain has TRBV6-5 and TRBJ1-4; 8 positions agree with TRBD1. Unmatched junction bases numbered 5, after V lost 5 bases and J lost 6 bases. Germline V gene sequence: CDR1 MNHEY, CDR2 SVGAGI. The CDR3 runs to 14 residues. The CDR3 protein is CASSKQGGDEKLFF. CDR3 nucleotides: TGTGCCAGCAGTAAACAGGGGGGGGATGAAAAACTGTTTTTT.

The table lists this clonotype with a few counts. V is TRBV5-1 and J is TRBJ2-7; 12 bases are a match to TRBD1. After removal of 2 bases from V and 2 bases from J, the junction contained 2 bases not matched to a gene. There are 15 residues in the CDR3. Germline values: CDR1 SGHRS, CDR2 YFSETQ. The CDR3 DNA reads TGCGCCAGCAGCTTCCGGGACAGGGGGCCCTACGAGCAGTACTTC. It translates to CASSFRDRGPYEQYF.

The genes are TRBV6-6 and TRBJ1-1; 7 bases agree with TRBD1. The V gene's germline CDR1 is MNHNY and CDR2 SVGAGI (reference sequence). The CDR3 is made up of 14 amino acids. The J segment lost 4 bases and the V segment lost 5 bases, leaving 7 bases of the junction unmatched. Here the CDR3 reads CASSTSNRGTEAFF. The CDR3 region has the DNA TGTGCCAGCAGTACCTCGAACAGGGGCACTGAAGCTTTCTTT.

CDR3: CASSVDILVTDTQYF. The CDR3, as DNA: TGCGCCAGCAGCGTGGACATCCTCGTCACAGATACGCAGTATTTT. J is TRBJ2-3 and V is TRBV5-1; D may be TRBD1 (5 bases). Trimming left V 4 bases short and J 2 bases short, with 14 bases between. Per germline, CDR1 SGHRS and CDR2 YFSETQ. The CDR3 runs to 15 residues.

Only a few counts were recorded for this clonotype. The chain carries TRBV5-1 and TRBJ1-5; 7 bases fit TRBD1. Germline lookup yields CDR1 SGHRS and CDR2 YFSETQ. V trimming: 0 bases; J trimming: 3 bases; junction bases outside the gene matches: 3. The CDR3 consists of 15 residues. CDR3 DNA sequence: TGCGCCAGCAGCTTGGAGGGGGCGTACAATCAGCCCCAGCATTTT. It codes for CASSLEGAYNQPQHF.

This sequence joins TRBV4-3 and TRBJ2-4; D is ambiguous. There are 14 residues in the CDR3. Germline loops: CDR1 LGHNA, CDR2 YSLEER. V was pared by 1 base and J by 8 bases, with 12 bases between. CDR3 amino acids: CASSQGGDPDIQYF. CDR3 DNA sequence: TGCGCCAGCAGCCAAGGTGGGGATCCGGACATTCAGTACTTC.

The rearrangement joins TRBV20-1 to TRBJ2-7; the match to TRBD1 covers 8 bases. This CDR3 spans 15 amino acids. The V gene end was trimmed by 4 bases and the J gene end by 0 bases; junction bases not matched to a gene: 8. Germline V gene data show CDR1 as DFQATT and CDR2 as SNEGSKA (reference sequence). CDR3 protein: CSANSGGSSSYEQYF. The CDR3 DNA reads TGCAGTGCTAATTCAGGGGGCTCGAGCTCCTACGAGCAGTACTTC.

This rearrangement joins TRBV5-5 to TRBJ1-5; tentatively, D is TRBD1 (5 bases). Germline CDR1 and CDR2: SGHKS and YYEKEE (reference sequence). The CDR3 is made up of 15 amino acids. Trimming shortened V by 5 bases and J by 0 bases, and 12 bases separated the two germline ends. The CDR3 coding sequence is TGTGCCAGCAGTTTTGACAGCTATAGCAATCAGCCCCAGCATTTT. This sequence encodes CASSFDSYSNQPQHF.

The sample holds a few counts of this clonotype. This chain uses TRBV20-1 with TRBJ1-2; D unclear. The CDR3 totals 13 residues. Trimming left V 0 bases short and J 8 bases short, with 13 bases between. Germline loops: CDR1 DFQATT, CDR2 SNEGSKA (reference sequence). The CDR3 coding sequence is TGCAGTGCTAGAGATGCGCGTCGGCCGGGCTACACCTTC. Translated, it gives CSARDARRPGYTF.

CDR3 in DNA: TGCAGCGTTGTTCTGCTACACAATGAGCAGTTCTTC. As protein: CSVVLLHNEQFF. The rearrangement uses TRBV29-1 and TRBJ2-1; D is unclear. The CDR3 covers 12 residues. Germline V gene sequence: CDR1 SQVTM, CDR2 ANQGSEA. Trimming shortened V by 4 bases and J by 5 bases, and 9 bases separated the two germline ends.

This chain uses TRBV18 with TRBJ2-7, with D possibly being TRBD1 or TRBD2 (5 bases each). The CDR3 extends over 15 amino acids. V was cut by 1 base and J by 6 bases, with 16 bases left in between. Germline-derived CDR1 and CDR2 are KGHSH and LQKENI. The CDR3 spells CASSPRGTVQSEQYF. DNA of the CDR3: TGTGCCAGCTCACCACGAGGGACCGTTCAGTCCGAGCAGTACTTC.

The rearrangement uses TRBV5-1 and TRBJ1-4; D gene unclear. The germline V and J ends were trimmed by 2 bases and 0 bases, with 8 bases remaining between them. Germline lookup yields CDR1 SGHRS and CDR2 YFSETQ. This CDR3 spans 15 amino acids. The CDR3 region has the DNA TGCGCCAGCAGCTTCGACACCGCAACTAATGAAAAACTGTTTTTT. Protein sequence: CASSFDTATNEKLFF.

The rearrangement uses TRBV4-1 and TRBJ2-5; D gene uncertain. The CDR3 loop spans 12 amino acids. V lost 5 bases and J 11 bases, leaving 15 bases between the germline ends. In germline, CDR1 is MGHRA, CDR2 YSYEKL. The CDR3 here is CASSKTSGEQYF. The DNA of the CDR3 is TGCGCCAGCAGCAAAACGTCTGGTGAGCAGTACTTC.

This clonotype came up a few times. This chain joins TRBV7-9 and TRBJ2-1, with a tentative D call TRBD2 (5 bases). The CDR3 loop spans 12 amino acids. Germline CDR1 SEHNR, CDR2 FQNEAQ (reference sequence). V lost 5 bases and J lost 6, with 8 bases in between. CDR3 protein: CASSRESNEQFF. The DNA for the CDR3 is TGTGCCAGCAGCAGGGAGTCCAATGAGCAGTTCTTC.

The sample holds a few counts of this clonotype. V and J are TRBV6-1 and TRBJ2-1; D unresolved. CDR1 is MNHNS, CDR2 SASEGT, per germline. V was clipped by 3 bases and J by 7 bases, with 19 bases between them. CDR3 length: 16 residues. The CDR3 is CASSDWSRTAFNEQFF. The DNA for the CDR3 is TGTGCCAGCAGTGATTGGTCGCGGACGGCTTTTAATGAGCAGTTCTTC.